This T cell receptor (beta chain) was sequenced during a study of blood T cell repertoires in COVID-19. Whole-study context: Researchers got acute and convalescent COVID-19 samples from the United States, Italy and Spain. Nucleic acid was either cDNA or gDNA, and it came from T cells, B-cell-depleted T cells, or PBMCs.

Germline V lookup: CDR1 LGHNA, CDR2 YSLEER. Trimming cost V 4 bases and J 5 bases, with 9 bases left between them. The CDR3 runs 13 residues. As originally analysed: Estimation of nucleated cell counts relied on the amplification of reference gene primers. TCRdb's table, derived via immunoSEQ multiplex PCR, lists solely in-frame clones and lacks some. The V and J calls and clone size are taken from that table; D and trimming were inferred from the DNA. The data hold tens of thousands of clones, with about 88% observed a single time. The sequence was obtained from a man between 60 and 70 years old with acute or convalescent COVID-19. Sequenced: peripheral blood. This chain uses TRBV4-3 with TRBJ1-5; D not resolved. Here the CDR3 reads CASSRWSDQPQHF. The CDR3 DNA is TGCGCCAGCAGCCGATGGAGCGATCAGCCCCAGCATTTT.